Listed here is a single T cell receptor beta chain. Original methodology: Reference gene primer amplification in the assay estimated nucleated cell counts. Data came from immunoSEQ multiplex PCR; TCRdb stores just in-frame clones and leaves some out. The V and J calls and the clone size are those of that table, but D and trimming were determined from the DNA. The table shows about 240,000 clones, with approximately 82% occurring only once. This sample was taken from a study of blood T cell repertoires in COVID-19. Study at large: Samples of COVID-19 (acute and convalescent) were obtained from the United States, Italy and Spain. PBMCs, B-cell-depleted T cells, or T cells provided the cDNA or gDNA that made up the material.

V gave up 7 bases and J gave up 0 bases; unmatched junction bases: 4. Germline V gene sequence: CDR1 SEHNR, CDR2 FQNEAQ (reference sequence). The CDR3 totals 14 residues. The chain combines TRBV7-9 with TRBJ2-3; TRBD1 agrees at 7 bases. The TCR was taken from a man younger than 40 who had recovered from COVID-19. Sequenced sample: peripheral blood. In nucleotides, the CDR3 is TGTGCCAGCAATCCGGGACAGAGCACAGATACGCAGTATTTT. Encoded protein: CASNPGQSTDTQYF. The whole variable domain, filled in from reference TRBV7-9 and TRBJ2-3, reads DTGVSQNPRHKITKRGQNVTFRCDPISEHNRLYWYRQTLGQGPEFLTYFQNEAQLEKSRLLSDRFSAERPKGSFSTLEIQRTEQGDSAMYLCASNPGQSTDTQYFGPGTRLTVL.